This TCR beta chain is from a study of blood T cell repertoires in COVID-19. Donors were grouped by their self-reported clinical history. Trimming left V 0 bases short and J 6 bases short, with 10 bases between. The CDR3 has 14 amino acids. CDR1 and CDR2 from the germline V gene are SGHNT and YENEEA. Repertoires were generated with immunoSEQ multiplex PCR, while TCRdb's copy carries only in-frame clones and drops some. The table has some 300,000 clones, around nine tenths seen once. This receptor was obtained from a woman between 55 and 75 years old in a cohort exposed to, infected with or recovered from COVID-19 (not recorded which). The sample taken for sequencing was PBMCs or T cells enriched from blood (not recorded which). The chain uses TRBV11-3 and TRBJ2-3; D is undetermined. The CDR3, as DNA: TGTGCCAGCAGCTTAGATCCCACCGGGGATACGCAGTATTTT. This encodes CASSLDPTGDTQYF.